Listed below are T cell receptor beta chains from one sample, sequenced in a study of T cell responses to AZD1222 COVID-19 vaccine. TCRdb's copy holds only in-frame clones and misses some; the assay was immunoSEQ multiplex PCR. Of fewer than 95,000 clones listed, approximately 92% are singletons. The starting material was peripheral blood, obtained on day 0 of AZD1222 vaccination. These receptors all stem from an adult in good health. CDR3s include the opening cysteine and the closing phenylalanine or tryptophan. Fields, in order: V gene, D gene, J gene, clone size, CDR3 DNA, CDR3 protein. The D gene is left open where the match is weak. Only some rows state a clone size, as once, few, many or a class for expanded clones.

TRBV7-6,TRBD1,TRBJ2-7,few,TGTGCCAGCAGCTTAGTTGGGGACAGCTACGAGCAGTACTTC,CASSLVGDSYEQYF
TRBV2,.,TRBJ2-5,few,TGTGCCAGCAGCGGTGCCCTGGAGGGGACCCAGTACTTC,CASSGALEGTQYF
TRBV6-4,TRBD1,TRBJ2-2,.,TGTGCCAGCGGACAGGGGGACACCGGGGAGCTGTTTTTT,CASGQGDTGELFF
TRBV30,.,TRBJ2-5,.,TGTGCCTGGAGTAGCCAGGCCCAAGAGACCCAGTACTTC,CAWSSQAQETQYF
TRBV7-6,.,TRBJ1-1,.,TGTGCCAGCAGCTTAGCTTATGACACTGAAGCTTTCTTT,CASSLAYDTEAFF
TRBV21-1,.,TRBJ2-1,.,TGTGCCAGCAGCAAATCAAAGACTAGCGGGAAATTCGGTGAGCAGTTCTTC,CASSKSKTSGKFGEQFF
TRBV2,TRBD1,TRBJ2-7,once,TGTGCCAGCAAACCGGGACAGGGGGTTTACGAGCAGTACTTC,CASKPGQGVYEQYF
TRBV18,TRBD2,TRBJ2-5,.,TGTGCCAGCTCTCCGACTAGCGGGAGTGAGACCCAGTACTTC,CASSPTSGSETQYF
TRBV6-1,.,TRBJ2-7,.,TGTGCCAGCAGTGATTTTGGGAGCTCCTACGAGCAGTACTTC,CASSDFGSSYEQYF
TRBV5-1,.,TRBJ1-2,.,TGCGCCAGCAGCCCAGATGTTGATGGCTACACCTTC,CASSPDVDGYTF
TRBV6-5,.,TRBJ2-7,.,TGTGCCAGCAGTTACTCCCCCTCTCCATACGAGCAGTACTTC,CASSYSPSPYEQYF
TRBV18,.,TRBJ1-4,.,TGTGCCAGCACACGGGCCGGGGAAAATGAAAAACTGTTTTTT,CASTRAGENEKLFF
TRBV5-3,TRBD1,TRBJ1-1,.,TGTGCCAGAAGCCACGGACAGAGGGCAGGGGGATTT,CARSHGQRAGGF
TRBV25-1,TRBD1,TRBJ2-7,.,TGTGCCAGCAGTGAGTGGGGACAGGGGGCCTACGAGCAGTACTTC,CASSEWGQGAYEQYF
TRBV30,.,TRBJ1-1,.,TGTGCCTGGAGTGGCAGACAGGAAGCTTTCTTT,CAWSGRQEAFF
TRBV28,TRBD1,TRBJ1-4,.,TGTGCCAGCAGTCCGGGGACAGGGTACGAAAAACTGTTTTTT,CASSPGTGYEKLFF
TRBV18,.,TRBJ2-1,.,TGTGCCAGCTCCCCCGTCCCGGAGCAGTTCTTC,CASSPVPEQFF
TRBV9,TRBD1,TRBJ1-3,.,TGTGCCAGCAGCGTAGAAGAGCCGGGACAGGGAAGAACTGGAAACACCATATATTTT,CASSVEEPGQGRTGNTIYF